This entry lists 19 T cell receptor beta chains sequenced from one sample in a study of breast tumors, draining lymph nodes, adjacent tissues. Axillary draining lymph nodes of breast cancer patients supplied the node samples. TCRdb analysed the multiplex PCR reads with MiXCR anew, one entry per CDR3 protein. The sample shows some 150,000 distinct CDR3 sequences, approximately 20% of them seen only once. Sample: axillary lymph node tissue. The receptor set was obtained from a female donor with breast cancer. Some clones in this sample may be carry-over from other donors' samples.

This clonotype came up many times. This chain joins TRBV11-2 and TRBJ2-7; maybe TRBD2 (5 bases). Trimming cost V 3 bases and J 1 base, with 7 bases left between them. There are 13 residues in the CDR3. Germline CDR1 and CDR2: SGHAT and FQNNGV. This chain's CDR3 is CASSLRTSYEQYF. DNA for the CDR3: TGTGCCAGCAGCTTGAGGACTTCCTACGAGCAGTACTTC.

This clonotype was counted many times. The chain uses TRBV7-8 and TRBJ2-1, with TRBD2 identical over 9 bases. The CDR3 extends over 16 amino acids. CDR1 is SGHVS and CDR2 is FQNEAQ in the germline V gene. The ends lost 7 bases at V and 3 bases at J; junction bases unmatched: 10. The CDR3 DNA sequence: TGTGCCAGCACCCCATTTTATAGCGGGGGCTACAATGAGCAGTTCTTC. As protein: CASTPFYSGGYNEQFF.

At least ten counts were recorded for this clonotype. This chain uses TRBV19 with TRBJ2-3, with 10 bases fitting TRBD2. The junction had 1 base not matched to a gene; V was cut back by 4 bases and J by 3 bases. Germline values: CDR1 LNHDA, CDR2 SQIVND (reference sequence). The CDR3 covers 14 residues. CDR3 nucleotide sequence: TGTGCCAGTAGTAAACTAGCGGGAACAGATACGCAGTATTTT. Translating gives CASSKLAGTDTQYF.

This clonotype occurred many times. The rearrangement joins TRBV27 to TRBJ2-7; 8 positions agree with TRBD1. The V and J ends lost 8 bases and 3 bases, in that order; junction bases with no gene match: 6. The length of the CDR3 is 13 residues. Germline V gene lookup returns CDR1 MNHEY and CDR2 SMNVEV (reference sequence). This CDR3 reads CASQGAKDYEQYF. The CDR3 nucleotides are TGTGCCAGCCAGGGGGCGAAGGACTACGAGCAGTACTTC.

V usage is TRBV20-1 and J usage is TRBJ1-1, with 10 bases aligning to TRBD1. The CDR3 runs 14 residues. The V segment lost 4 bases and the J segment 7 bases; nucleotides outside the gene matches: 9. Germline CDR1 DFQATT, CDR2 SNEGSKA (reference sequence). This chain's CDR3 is CSATSGTGVGEAFF. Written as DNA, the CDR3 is TGCAGTGCTACTTCCGGGACAGGGGTGGGTGAAGCTTTCTTT.

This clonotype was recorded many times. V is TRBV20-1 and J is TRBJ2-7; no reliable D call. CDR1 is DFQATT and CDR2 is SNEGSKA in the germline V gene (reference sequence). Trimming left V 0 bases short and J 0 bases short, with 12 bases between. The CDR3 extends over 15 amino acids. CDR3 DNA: TGCAGTGCTAGAGATCCGGACGGAAGCTCCTACGAGCAGTACTTC. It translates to CSARDPDGSSYEQYF.

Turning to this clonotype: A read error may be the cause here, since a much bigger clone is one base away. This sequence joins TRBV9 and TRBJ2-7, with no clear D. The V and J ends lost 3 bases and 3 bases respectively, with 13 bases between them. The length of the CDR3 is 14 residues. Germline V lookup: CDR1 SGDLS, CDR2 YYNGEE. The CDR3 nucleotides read TGTGCCAGCAGCGCACGAGCTCGAAACTACGAGCAGTACTTC. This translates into CASSARARNYEQYF.

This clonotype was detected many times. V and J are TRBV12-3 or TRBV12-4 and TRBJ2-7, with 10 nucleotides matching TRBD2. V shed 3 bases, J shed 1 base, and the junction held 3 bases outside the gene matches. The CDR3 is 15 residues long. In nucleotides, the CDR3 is TGTGCCAGCAGTTTTTCTAGCGGGGGATCCTACGAGCAGTACTTC. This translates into CASSFSSGGSYEQYF.

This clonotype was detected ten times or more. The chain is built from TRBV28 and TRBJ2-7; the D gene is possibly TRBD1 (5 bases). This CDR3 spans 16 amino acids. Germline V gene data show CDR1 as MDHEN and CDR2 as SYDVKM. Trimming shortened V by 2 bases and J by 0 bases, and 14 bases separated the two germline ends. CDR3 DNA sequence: TGTGCCAGCAGTTTAGGTGGGGCGGCGAGCTCCTACGAGCAGTACTTC. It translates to CASSLGGAASSYEQYF.

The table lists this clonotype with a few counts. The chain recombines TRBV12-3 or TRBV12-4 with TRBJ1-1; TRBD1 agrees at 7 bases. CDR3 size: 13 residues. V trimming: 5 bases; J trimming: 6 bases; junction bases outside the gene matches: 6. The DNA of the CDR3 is TGTGCCAGCAGTCTAGGGGGCCAGGCTGAAGCTTTCTTT. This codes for CASSLGGQAEAFF.

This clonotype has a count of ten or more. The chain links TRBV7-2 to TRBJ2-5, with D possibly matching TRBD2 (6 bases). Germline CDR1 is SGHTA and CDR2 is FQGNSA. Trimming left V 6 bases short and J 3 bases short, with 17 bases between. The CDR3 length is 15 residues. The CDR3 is CASRRSGLLKETQYF. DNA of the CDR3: TGTGCCAGCAGGCGATCGGGACTTTTAAAAGAGACCCAGTACTTC.

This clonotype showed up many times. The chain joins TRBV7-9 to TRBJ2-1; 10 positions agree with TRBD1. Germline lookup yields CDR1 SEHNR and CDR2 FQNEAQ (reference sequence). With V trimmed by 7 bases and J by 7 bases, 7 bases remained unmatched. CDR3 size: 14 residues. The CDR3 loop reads CASIGQGDWNEQFF. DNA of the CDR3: TGTGCCAGCATTGGACAGGGGGATTGGAATGAGCAGTTCTTC.

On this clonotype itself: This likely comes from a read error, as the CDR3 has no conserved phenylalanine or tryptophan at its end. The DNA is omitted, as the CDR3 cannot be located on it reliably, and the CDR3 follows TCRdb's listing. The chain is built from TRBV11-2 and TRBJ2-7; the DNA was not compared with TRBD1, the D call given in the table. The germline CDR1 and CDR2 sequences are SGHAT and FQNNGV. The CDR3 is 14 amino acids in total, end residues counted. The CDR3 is CASSGRMGDYEQCL.

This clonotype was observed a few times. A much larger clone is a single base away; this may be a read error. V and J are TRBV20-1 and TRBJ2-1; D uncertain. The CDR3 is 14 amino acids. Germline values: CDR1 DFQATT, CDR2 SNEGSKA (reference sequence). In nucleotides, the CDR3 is TGCAGTGCTAGAGACCCAAATCTCTACAATGAGCAGCTCTTC. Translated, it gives CSARDPNLYNEQLF.

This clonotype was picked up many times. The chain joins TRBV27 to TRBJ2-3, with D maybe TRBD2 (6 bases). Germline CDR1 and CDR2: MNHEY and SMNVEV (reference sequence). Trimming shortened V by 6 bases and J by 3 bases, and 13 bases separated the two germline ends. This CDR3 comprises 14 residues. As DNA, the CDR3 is TGTGCCAGCAGCACCGGGACTGGTACAGATACGCAGTATTTT. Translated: CASSTGTGTDTQYF.

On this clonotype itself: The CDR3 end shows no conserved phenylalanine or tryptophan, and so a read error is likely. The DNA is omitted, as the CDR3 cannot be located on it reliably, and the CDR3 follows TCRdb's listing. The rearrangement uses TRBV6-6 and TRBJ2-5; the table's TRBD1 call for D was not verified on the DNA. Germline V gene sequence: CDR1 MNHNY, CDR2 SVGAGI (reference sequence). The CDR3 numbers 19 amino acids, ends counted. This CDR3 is CASSYSRDAQLNYGYTFGS.

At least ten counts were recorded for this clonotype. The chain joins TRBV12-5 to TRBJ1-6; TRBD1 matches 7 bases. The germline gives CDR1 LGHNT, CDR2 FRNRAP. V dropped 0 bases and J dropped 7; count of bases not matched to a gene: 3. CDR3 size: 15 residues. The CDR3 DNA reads TGTGCTAGTGGTTTGGTACAGGGGAAGAATTCACCCCTCCACTTT. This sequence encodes CASGLVQGKNSPLHF.

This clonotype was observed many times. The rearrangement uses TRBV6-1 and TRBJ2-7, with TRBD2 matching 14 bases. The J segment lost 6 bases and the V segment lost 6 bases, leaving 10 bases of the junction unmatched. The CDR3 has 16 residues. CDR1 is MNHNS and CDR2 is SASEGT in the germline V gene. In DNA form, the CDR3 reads TGTGCCAGCAGGAAAGGGACTAGCGGGAGAGGCTCCGAGCAGTACTTC. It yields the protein CASRKGTSGRGSEQYF.

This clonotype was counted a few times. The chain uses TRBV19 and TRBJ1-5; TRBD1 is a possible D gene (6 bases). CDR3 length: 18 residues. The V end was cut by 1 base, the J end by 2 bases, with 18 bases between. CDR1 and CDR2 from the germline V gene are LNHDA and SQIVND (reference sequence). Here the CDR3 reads CASSIVGGGGIGNQPQHF. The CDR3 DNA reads TGTGCCAGTAGTATAGTTGGCGGGGGCGGAATAGGCAATCAGCCCCAGCATTTT. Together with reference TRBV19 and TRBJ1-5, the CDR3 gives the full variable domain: DGGITQSPKYLFRKEGQNVTLSCEQNLNHDAMYWYRQDPGQGLRLIYYSQIVNDFQKGDIAEGYSVSREKKESFPLTVTSAQKNPTAFYLCASSIVGGGGIGNQPQHFGDGTRLSIL.